The 3 T cell receptor beta chains reported below all come from one sample, sequenced in a study of T cells in Graves' hyperthyroidism and ophthalmopathy. TCR beta CDR3 regions were amplified from RNA transcripts. An initial round of RT-PCR targeting the TCR CDR3 relied on the HTBI primer set. TCRdb recomputed calls from the multiplex PCR reads with MiXCR, one row per CDR3 protein. Of roughly 710,000 distinct CDR3 sequences listed, roughly a third are singletons. Input material: blood. The receptors derive from a woman aged 40 to 50 with Graves' hyperthyroidism.

This clonotype was counted many times. The rearrangement joins TRBV10-3 to TRBJ2-2; either TRBD1 or TRBD2 may fit D (5 bases each). CDR1 is ENHRY, CDR2 SYGVKD, per germline. The length of the CDR3 is 15 residues. Trimming took 3 bases from V and 0 from J, leaving 8 bases between them. The CDR3 coding sequence is TGTGCCATCAGTGAACGGGACCCGAACACCGGGGAGCTGTTTTTT. Its protein is CAISERDPNTGELFF.

This clonotype was counted many times. The rearrangement uses TRBV7-2 and TRBJ1-4, with D hard to call. Trimming took off 2 bases at V and 8 bases at J, with 18 bases between the two ends. Germline values: CDR1 SGHTA, CDR2 FQGNSA. This CDR3 spans 16 amino acids. This CDR3 is CASSLLVNPGNEKLFF. The CDR3 DNA is TGTGCCAGCAGCTTACTCGTGAACCCGGGGAACGAAAAACTGTTTTTT.

This clonotype was counted ten times or more. This chain connects TRBV25-1 to TRBJ1-4, with D perhaps matching TRBD1 (5 bases). Germline lookup yields CDR1 MGHDK and CDR2 SYGVNS. Between the trimmed V and J ends, which lost 3 bases and 7 bases, there was a span of 12 bases. The CDR3 sequence is 14 residues long. This CDR3 is CASSDSGRVEKLFF. The CDR3 DNA sequence: TGTGCCAGCAGTGATTCGGGCAGGGTTGAAAAACTGTTTTTT. Drawing the rest from reference TRBV25-1 and TRBJ1-4, the complete variable domain is EADIYQTPRYLVIGTGKKITLECSQTMGHDKMYWYQQDPGMELHLIHYSYGVNSTEKGDLSSESTVSRIRTEHFPLTLESARPSHTSQYLCASSDSGRVEKLFFGSGTQLSVL.